The T cell receptor beta chain under discussion was sequenced for a study of beta chain features in type 1 diabetes. Study results and caveats: With patients and controls alike, PCR might favor shorter templates to an equal degree. In comparison with healthy donors, patients had naive, central memory and Treg TCRB repertoires that appeared more similar. Within each of all four CD4+ subsets, Type 1 diabetes patients had TCRB CDR3s that were moderately but significantly shorter.

CDR3 length: 14 residues. Germline V gene data show CDR1 as ENHRY and CDR2 as SYGVKD. The ends lost 10 bases at V and 10 bases at J; junction bases unmatched: 10. Reverse transcription of all isolated RNA meant that expressed TCRB transcripts were sequenced. Method: immunoSEQ multiplex PCR; TCRdb's copy keeps in-frame clones and lacks some. The data show over 300,000 clones, about a tenth seen once. This clone has more than one count but fewer than ten. Its antigen is as yet unknown. This chain joins TRBV10-3 and TRBJ1-6; 10 nucleotides align to TRBD1. This TCR was recovered from a man aged 25-40 years with type 1 diabetes. Sequencing was done on a sample of central memory CD4+ T cells from blood. Here the CDR3 reads CATGGTGVDSPLHF. The CDR3 DNA sequence: TGTGCCACCGGGGGGACAGGGGTGGACTCACCCCTCCACTTT.